This T cell receptor (beta chain) was retrieved from a study of radiation and T cells in renal cell carcinoma. As for time point: blood 4 weeks post-SBRT, at nephrectomy. The sample's treatment: 15 Gy SBRT to primary tumor, nephrectomy 4 weeks later. Trimming removed 6 bases at V and 7 bases at J, with 20 bases between. Germline-derived CDR1 and CDR2 are SGHDT and YYEEEE. The CDR3 covers 15 residues. Measured with immunoSEQ multiplex PCR; TCRdb has only the in-frame clones, and not every one. The table has fewer than 200,000 clones, about 88% seen once. The sequenced sample was blood, obtained from a patient whose treatment included radiotherapy and nephrectomy. The source is a woman aged 45-60 years with renal cell carcinoma. This chain connects TRBV5-6 to TRBJ2-1, with TRBD2 as a possible D gene (5 bases). The CDR3 DNA follows: TGTGCCAGCATCCCCCGCCTACTTCGGGGAAATGAGCAGTTCTTC. Encoded protein: CASIPRLLRGNEQFF.